The sequence of this TCR beta chain was determined in a study of blood T cells in healthy people across ages. V lost 6 bases and J lost 0; bases outside the gene matches: 7. The CDR3 consists of 17 residues. Per germline, CDR1 SEHNR and CDR2 FQNEAQ (reference sequence). Primed by a sample-barcoded 5' primer and a J-beta primer mix, a second PCR proceeded for about 6 to 11 cycles. Sequencing yielded, for each sample, at least 3 million paired-end reads carrying CDR3. One entry per CDR3 protein results from TCRdb running MiXCR on the 5' RACE reads. The sample has about 1.6 million distinct CDR3 sequences; around 36% are singletons. This clonotype occurred a few times.

The material sequenced was blood. The sequence was obtained from a woman aged 25 to 39 in good health. The chain has TRBV7-9 and TRBJ2-6; 8 bases map to TRBD2. CDR3 sequence: CASSLLAGLSGANVLTF. CDR3 in DNA: TGTGCCAGCAGTCTTCTAGCGGGTCTCTCTGGGGCCAACGTCCTGACTTTC.